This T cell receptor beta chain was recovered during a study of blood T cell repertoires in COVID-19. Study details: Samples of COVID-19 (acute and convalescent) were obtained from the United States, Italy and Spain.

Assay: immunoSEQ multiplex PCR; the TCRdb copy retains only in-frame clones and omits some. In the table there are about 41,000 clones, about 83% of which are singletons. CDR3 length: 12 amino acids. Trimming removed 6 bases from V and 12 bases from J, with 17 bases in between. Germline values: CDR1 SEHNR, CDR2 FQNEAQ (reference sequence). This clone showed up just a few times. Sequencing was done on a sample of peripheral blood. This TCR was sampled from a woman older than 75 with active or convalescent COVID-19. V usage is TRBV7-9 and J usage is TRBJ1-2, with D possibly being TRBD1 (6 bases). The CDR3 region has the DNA TGTGCCAGCAGGGCCCGAGAGGACAGTAACACCTTC. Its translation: CASRAREDSNTF.